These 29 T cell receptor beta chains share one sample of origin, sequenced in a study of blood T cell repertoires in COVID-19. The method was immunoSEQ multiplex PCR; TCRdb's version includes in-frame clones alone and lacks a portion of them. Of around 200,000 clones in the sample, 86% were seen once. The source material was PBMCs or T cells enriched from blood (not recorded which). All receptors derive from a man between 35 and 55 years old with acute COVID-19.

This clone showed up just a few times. The CDR3 DNA is TGTGCCAGCAGTTTATCCTGGACACCTTGGGAGTACTTC. As protein: CASSLSWTPWEYF. This chain joins TRBV12-3 or TRBV12-4 and TRBJ2-7, with D tentatively TRBD1 (5 bases). This CDR3 region has 13 residues. The V end was cut by 2 bases, the J end by 11 bases, with 16 bases between.

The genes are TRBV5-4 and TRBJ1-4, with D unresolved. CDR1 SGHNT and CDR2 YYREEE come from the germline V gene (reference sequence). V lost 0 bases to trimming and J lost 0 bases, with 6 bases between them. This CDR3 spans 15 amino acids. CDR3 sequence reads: CASSLAGATNEKLFF. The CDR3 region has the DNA TGTGCCAGCAGCTTGGCCGGGGCAACTAATGAAAAACTGTTTTTT.

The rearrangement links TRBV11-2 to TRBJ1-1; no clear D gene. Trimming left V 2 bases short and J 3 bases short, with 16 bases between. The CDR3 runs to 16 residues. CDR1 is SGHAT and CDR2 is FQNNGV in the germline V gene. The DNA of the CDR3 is TGTGCCAGCAGCTTAAGGGAGAGGACTAGGTACACTGAAGCTTTCTTT. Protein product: CASSLRERTRYTEAFF.

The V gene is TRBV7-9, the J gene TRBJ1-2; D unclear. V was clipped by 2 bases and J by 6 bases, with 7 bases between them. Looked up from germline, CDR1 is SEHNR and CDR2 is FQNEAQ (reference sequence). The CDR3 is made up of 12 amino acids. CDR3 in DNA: TGTGCCAGCAGCTTATCCCGGGATGGCTACACCTTC. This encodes CASSLSRDGYTF. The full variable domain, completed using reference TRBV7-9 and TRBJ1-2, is DTGVSQNPRHKITKRGQNVTFRCDPISEHNRLYWYRQTLGQGPEFLTYFQNEAQLEKSRLLSDRFSAERPKGSFSTLEIQRTEQGDSAMYLCASSLSRDGYTFGSGTRLTVV.

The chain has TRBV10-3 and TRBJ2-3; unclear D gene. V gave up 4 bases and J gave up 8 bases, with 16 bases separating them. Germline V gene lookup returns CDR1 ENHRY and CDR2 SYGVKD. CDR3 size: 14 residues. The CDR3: CAISAKAEQATQYF. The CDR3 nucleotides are TGTGCCATCAGTGCCAAGGCCGAGCAGGCTACGCAGTATTTT.

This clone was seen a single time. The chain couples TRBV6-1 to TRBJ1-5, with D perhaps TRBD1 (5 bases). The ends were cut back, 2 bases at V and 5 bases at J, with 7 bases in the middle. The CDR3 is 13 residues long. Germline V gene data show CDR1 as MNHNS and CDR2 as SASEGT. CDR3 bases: TGTGCCAGCAGTGAATCGGGGGATCAGCCCCAGCATTTT. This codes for CASSESGDQPQHF.

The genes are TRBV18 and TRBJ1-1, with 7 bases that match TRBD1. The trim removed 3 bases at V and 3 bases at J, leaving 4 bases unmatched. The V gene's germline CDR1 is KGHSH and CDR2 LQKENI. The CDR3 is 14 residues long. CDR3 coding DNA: TGTGCCAGCTCACCGGGACAGCGACACACTGAAGCTTTCTTT. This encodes CASSPGQRHTEAFF. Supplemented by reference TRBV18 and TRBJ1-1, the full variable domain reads NAGVMQNPRHLVRRRGQEARLRCSPMKGHSHVYWYRQLPEEGLKFMVYLQKENIIDESGMPKERFSAEFPKEGPSILRIQQVVRGDSAAYFCASSPGQRHTEAFFGQGTRLTVV.

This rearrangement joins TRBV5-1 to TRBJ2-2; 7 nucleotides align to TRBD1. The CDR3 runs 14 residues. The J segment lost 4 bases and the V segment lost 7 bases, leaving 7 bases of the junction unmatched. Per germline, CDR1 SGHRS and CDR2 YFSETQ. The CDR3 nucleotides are TGCGCCAGCGAGAAGGGGGCTACCACCGGGGAGCTGTTTTTT. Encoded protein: CASEKGATTGELFF.

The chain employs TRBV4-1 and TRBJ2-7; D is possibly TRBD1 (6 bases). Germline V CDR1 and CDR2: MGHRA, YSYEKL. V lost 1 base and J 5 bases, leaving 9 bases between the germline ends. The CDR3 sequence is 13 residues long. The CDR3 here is CASSQGRGNEQYF. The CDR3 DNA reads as TGCGCCAGCAGCCAAGGCAGGGGCAACGAGCAGTACTTC.

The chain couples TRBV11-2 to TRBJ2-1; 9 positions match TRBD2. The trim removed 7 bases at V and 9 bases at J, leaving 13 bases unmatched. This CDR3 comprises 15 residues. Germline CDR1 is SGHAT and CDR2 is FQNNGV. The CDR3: CASIPTGGRAGEQFF. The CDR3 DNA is TGTGCCAGCATCCCCACCGGCGGGAGGGCGGGTGAGCAGTTCTTC.

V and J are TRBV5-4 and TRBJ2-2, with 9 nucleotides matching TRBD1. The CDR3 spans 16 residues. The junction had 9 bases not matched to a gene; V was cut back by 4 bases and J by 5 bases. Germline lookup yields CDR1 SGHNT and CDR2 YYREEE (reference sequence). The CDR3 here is CASSAQGTGRTGELFF. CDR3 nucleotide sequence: TGTGCCAGCAGCGCTCAGGGGACAGGGCGTACCGGGGAGCTGTTTTTT.

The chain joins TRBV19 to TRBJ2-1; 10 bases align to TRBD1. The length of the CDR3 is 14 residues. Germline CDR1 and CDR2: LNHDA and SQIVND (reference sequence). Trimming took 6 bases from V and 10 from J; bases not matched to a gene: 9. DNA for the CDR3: TGTGCCAGTAGCAAAAGACAGGGGGCTGGCGAGCAGTTCTTC. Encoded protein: CASSKRQGAGEQFF. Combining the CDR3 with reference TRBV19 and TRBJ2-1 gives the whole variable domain DGGITQSPKYLFRKEGQNVTLSCEQNLNHDAMYWYRQDPGQGLRLIYYSQIVNDFQKGDIAEGYSVSREKKESFPLTVTSAQKNPTAFYLCASSKRQGAGEQFFGPGTRLTVL.

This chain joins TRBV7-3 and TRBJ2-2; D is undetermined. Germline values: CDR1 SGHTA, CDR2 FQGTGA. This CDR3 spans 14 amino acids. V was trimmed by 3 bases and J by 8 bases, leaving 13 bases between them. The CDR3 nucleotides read TGTGCCAGCAGCTTCGGTCCTGAATCGGGGGAGCTGTTTTTT. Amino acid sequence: CASSFGPESGELFF.

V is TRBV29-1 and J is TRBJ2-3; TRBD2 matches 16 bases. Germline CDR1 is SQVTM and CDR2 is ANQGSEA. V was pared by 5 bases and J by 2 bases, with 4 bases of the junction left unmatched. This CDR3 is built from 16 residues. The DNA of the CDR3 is TGCAGCGTTACAGGGACTAGCGGGAGGGCCACAGATACGCAGTATTTT. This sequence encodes CSVTGTSGRATDTQYF.

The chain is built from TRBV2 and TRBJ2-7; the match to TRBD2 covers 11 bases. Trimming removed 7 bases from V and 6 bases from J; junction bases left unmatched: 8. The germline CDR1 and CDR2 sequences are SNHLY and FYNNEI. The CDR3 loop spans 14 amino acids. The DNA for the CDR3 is TGTGCCAGCACCGTGACTAGCGGGACCGTCGAGCAGTACTTC. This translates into CASTVTSGTVEQYF.

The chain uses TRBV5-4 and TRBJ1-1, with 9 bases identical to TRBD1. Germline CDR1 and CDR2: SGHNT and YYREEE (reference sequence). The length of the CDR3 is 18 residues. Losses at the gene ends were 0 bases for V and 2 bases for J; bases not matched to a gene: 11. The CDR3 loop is CASSLAGAGQGSNTEAFF. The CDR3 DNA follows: TGTGCCAGCAGCTTGGCGGGGGCTGGACAGGGGAGTAACACTGAAGCTTTCTTT.

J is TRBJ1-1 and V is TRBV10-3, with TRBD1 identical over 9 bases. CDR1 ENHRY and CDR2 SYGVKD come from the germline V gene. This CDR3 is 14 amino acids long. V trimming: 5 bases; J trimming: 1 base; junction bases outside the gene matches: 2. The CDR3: CAISKQGANTEAFF. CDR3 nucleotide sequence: TGTGCCATCAGTAAACAGGGGGCGAACACTGAAGCTTTCTTT.

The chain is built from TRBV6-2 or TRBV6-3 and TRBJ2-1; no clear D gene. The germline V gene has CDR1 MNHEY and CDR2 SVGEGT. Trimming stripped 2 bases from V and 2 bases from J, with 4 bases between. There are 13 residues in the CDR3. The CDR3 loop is CASSYVTYNEQFF. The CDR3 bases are TGTGCCAGCAGTTACGTAACCTACAATGAGCAGTTCTTC.

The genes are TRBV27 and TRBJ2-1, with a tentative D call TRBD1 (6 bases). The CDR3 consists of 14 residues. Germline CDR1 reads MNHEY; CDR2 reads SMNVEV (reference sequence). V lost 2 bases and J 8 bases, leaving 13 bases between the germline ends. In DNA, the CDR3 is TGTGCCAGCAGTTTAATCCCCCCAGGGGATGAGCAGTTCTTC. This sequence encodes CASSLIPPGDEQFF.

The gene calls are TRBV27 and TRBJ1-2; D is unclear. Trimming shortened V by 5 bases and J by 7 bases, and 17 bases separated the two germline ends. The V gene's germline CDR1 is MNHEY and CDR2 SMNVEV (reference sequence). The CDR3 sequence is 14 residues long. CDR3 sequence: CASSPQRISGGYTF. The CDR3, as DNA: TGTGCCAGCAGTCCTCAGAGGATCTCTGGTGGCTACACCTTC.

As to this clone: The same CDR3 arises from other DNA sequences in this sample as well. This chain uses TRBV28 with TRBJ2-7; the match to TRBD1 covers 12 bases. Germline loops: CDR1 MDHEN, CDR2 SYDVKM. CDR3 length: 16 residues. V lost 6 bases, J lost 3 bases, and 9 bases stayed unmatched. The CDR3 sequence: CASSPRGTGGFYEQYF. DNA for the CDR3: TGTGCCAGCAGCCCAAGAGGGACAGGGGGCTTCTACGAGCAGTACTTC.

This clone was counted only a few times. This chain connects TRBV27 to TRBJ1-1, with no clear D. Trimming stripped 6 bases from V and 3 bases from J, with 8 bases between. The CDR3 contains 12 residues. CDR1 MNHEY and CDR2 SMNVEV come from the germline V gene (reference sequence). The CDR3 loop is CASSYSYTEAFF. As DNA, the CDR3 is TGTGCCAGCAGCTACTCCTACACTGAAGCTTTCTTT.

The CDR3: CASSFGVPPDYGYTF. Written as DNA, the CDR3 is TGCGCCAGCAGCTTCGGGGTACCTCCTGACTATGGCTACACCTTC. This chain links TRBV5-1 with TRBJ1-2; D ambiguous. Per the germline V gene, CDR1 is SGHRS and CDR2 is YFSETQ. Trimming left V 2 bases short and J 3 bases short, with 14 bases between. This CDR3 has 15 amino acids.

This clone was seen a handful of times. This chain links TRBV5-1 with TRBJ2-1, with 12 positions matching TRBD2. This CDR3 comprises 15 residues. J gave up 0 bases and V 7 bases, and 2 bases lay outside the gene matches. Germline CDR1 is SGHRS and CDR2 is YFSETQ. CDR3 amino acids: CASRLAGDSYNEQFF. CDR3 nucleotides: TGCGCCAGCCGACTAGCGGGAGACTCCTACAATGAGCAGTTCTTC.

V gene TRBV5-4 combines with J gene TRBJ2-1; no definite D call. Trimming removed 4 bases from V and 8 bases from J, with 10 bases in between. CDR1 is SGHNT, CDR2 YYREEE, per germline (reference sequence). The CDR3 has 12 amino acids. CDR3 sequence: CASSIDFDEQFF. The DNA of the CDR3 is TGTGCCAGCAGCATAGACTTTGATGAGCAGTTCTTC. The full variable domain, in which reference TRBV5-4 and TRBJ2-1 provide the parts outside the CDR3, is ETGVTQSPTHLIKTRGQQVTLRCSSQSGHNTVSWYQQALGQGPQFIFQYYREEENGRGNFPPRFSGLQFPNYSSELNVNALELDDSALYLCASSIDFDEQFFGPGTRLTVL.

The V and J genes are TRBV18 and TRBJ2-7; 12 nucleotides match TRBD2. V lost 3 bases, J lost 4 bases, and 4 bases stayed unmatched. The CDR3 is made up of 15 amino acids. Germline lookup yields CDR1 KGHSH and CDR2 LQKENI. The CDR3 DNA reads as TGTGCCAGCTCACCGCGGACTAGCGGGACGTACGAGCAGTACTTC. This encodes CASSPRTSGTYEQYF.

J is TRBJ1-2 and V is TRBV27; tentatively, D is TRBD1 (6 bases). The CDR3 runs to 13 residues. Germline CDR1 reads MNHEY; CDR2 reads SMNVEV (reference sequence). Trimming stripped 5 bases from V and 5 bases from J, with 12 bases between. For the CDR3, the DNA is TGTGCCAGCAGTGGGGGCGAGTTGTATGGCTACACCTTC. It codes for CASSGGELYGYTF.

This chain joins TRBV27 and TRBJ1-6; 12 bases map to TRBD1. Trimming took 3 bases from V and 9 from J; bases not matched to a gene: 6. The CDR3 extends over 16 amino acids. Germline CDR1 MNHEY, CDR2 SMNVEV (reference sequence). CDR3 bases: TGTGCCAGCAGTTTTGGAGGGACAGGGGGCGCTTCACCCCTCCACTTT. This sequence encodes CASSFGGTGGASPLHF.

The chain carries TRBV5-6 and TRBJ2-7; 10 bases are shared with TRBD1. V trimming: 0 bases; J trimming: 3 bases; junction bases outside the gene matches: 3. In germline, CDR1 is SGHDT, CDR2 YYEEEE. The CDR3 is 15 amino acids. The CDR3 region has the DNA TGTGCCAGCAGCTTGGTAGGGACAGGGGTCTACGAGCAGTACTTC. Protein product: CASSLVGTGVYEQYF.